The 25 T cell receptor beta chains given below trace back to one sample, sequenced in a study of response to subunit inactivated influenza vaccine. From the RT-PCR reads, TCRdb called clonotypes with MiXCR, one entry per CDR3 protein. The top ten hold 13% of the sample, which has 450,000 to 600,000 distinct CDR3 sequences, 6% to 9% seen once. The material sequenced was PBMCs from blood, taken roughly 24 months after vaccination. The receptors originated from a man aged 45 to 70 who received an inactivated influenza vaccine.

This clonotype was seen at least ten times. The CDR3 is CASRESGGAHNEQFF. In DNA form, the CDR3 reads TGTGCCAGCAGAGAAAGCGGGGGGGCCCACAATGAGCAGTTCTTC. The chain uses TRBV12-3 or TRBV12-4 and TRBJ2-1; TRBD2 matches 10 bases. V was pared by 6 bases and J by 5 bases, with 7 bases of the junction left unmatched. There are 15 residues in the CDR3.

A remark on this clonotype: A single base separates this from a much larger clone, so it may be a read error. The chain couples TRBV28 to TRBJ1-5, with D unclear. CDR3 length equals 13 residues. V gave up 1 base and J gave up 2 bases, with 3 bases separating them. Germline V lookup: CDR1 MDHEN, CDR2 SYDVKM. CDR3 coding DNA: TGTGCCAGCAGTTTATTTGGCAATCAGCCCCAGCATTTT. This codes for CASSLFGNQPQHF.

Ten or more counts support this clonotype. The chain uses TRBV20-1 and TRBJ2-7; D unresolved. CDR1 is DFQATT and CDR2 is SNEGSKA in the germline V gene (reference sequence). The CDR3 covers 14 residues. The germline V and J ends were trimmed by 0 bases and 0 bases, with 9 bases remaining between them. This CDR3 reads CSARDGPPSYEQYF. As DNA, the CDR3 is TGCAGTGCTAGAGATGGGCCACCCTCCTACGAGCAGTACTTC.

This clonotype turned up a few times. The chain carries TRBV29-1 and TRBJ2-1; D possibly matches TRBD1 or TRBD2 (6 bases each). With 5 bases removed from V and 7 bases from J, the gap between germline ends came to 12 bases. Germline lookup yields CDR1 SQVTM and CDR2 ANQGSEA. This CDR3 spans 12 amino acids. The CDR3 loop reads CSVPEGGNEQFF. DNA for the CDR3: TGCAGCGTTCCTGAAGGGGGGAATGAGCAGTTCTTC.

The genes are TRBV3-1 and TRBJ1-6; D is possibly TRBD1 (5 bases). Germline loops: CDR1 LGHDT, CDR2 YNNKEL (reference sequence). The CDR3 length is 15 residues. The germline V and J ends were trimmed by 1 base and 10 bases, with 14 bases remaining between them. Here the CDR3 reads CASSQVVGVQSPLHF. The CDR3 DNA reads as TGTGCCAGCAGCCAAGTTGTGGGGGTTCAGTCACCCCTCCACTTT.

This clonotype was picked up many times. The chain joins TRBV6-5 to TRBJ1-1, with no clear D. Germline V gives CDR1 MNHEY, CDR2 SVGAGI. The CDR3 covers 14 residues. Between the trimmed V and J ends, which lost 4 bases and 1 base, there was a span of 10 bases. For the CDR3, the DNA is TGTGCCAGCAGTTCCTTTACCCCGAACACTGAAGCTTTCTTT. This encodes CASSSFTPNTEAFF.

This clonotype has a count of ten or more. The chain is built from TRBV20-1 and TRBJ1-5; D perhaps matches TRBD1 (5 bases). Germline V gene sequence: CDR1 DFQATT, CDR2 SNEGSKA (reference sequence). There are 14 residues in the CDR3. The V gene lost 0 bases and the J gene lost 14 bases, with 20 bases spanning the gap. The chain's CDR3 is CSARDTPSRRGEHF. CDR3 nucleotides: TGCAGTGCTAGAGATACCCCCTCGCGGAGGGGAGAGCATTTT.

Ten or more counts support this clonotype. The CDR3 sequence is CSAAGQAETQYF. Here the CDR3 DNA reads TGCAGTGCAGCCGGACAGGCCGAGACCCAGTACTTC. The gene calls are TRBV20-1 and TRBJ2-5, with 7 bases identical to TRBD1. Trimming at V came to 6 bases and at J to 5 bases, leaving 6 bases not matched to a gene. This CDR3 region has 12 residues. Germline CDR1 reads DFQATT; CDR2 reads SNEGSKA (reference sequence).

The CDR3 bases are TGTGCCAGCAGTTTTAGGGCGGGACAGCGGATCGCAGATACGCAGTATTTT. Protein product: CASSFRAGQRIADTQYF. The J gene is TRBJ2-3, the V gene TRBV27; possibly TRBD1 for D (7 bases). V shed 3 bases and J shed 4 bases, with 20 bases lying between them. The CDR3 is 17 residues long. CDR1 is MNHEY, CDR2 SMNVEV, per germline (reference sequence).

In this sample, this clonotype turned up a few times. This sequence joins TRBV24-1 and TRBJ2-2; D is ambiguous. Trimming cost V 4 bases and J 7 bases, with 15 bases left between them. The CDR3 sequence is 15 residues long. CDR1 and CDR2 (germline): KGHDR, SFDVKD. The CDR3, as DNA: TGTGCCACCAGTGAATCCAAGCGCTTTGACGGGGAGCTGTTTTTT. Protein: CATSESKRFDGELFF.

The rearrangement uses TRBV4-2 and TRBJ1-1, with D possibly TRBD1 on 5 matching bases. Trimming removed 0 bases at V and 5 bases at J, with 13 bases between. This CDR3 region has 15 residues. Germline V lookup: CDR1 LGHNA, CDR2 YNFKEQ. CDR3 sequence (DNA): TGTGCCAGCAGCCAAGATGCAGGGTATAGGACTGAAGCTTTCTTT. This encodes CASSQDAGYRTEAFF.

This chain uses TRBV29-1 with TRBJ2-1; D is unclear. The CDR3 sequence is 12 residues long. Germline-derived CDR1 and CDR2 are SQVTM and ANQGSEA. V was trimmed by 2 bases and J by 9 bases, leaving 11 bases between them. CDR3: CSVESYPGEQFF. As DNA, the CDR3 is TGCAGCGTTGAATCGTATCCGGGTGAGCAGTTCTTC.

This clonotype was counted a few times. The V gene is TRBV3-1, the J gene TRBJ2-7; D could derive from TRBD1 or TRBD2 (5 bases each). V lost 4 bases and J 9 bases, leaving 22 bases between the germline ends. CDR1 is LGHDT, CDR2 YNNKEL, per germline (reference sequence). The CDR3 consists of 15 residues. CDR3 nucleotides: TGTGCCAGCAGCCGGTCCGCTGGGGGAGCATTTCGGCAGTACTTC. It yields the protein CASSRSAGGAFRQYF.

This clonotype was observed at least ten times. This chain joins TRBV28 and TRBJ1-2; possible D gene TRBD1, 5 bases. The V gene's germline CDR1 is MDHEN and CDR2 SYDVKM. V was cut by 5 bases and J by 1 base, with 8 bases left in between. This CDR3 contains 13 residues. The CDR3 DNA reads TGTGCCAGCAGTAAGACAGTTAACTATGGCTACACCTTC. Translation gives CASSKTVNYGYTF.

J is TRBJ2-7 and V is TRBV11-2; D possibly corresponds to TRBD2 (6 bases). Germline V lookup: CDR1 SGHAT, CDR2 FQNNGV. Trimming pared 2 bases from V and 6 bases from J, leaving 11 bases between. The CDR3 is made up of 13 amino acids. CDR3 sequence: CASSLNEGLEQYF. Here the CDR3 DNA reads TGTGCCAGCAGCTTAAATGAGGGACTCGAGCAGTACTTC. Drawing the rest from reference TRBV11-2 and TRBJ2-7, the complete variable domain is EAGVAQSPRYKIIEKRQSVAFWCNPISGHATLYWYQQILGQGPKLLIQFQNNGVVDDSQLPKDRFSAERLKGVDSTLKIQPAKLEDSAVYLCASSLNEGLEQYFGPGTRLTVT.

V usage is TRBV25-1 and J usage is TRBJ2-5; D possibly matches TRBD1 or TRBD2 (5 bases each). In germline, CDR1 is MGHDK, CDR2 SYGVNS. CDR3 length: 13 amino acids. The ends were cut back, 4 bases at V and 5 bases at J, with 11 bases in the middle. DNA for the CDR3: TGTGCCAGCAGTGGAGTAGGGACGGAGACCCAGTACTTC. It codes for CASSGVGTETQYF.

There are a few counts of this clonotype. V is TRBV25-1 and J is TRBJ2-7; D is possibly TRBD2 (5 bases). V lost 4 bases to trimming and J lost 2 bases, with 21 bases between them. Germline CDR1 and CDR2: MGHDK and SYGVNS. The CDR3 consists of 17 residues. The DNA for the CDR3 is TGTGCCAGCAGTGCCCAAACTCGTCCGTTCGGGGCCTACGAGCAGTACTTC. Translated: CASSAQTRPFGAYEQYF.

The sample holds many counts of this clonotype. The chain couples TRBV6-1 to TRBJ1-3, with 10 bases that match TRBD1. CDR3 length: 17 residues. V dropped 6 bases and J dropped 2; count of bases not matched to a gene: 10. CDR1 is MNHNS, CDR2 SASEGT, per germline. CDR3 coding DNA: TGTGCCAGCAGCCCTCCTCCGGGACAGGGGACTGGAAACACCATATATTTT. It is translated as CASSPPPGQGTGNTIYF.

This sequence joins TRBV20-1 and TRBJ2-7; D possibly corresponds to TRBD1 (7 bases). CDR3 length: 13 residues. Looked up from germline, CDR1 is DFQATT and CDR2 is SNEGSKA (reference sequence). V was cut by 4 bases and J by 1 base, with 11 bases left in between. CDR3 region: CSANRGGSYEQYF. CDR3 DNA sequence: TGCAGTGCTAACAGGGGAGGTTCCTACGAGCAGTACTTC.

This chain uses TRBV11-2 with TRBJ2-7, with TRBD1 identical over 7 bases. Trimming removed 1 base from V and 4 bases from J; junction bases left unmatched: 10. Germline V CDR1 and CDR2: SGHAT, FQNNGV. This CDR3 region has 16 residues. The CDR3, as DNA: TGTGCCAGCAGCTTAGCCGAGGGTAGGGGGCAATACGAGCAGTACTTC. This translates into CASSLAEGRGQYEQYF.

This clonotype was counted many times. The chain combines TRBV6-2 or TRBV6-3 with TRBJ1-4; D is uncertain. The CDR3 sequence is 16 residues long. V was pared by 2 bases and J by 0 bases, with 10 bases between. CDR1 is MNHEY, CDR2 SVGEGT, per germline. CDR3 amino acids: CASSYGGFATNEKLFF. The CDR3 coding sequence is TGTGCCAGCAGTTACGGTGGATTTGCAACTAATGAAAAACTGTTTTTT.

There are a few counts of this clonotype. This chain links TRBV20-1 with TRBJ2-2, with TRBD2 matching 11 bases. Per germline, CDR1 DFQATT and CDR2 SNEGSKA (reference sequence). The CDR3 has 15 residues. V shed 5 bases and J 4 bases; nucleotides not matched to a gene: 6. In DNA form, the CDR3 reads TGCAGTGCTCGCTTGGGGACTAGCGGCACCGGGGAGCTGTTTTTT. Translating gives CSARLGTSGTGELFF.

The CDR3 sequence is CASSYTLDSKNTGELFF. For the CDR3, the DNA is TGTGCCAGCAGTTATACCCTCGACAGCAAAAACACCGGGGAGCTGTTTTTT. The chain recombines TRBV5-6 with TRBJ2-2; D might be TRBD1 (5 bases). The CDR3 has 17 residues. CDR1 is SGHDT and CDR2 is YYEEEE in the germline V gene. V gave up 5 bases and J gave up 2 bases, with 19 bases separating them.

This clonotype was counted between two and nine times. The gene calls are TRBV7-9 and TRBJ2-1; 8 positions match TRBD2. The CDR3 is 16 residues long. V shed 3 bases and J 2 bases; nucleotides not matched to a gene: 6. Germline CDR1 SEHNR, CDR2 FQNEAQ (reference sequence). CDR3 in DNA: TGTGCCAGCAGCTTTATTCCGGGGGGGCCCTACAATGAGCAGTTCTTC. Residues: CASSFIPGGPYNEQFF. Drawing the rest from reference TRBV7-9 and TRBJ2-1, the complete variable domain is DTGVSQNPRHKITKRGQNVTFRCDPISEHNRLYWYRQTLGQGPEFLTYFQNEAQLEKSRLLSDRFSAERPKGSFSTLEIQRTEQGDSAMYLCASSFIPGGPYNEQFFGPGTRLTVL.

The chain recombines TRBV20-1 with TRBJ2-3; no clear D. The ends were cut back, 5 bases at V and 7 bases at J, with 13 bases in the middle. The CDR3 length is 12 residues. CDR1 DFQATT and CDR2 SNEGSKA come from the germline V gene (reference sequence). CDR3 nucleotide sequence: TGCAGTGCTCGGCCCCCGTGGTATACGCAGTATTTT. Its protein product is CSARPPWYTQYF.